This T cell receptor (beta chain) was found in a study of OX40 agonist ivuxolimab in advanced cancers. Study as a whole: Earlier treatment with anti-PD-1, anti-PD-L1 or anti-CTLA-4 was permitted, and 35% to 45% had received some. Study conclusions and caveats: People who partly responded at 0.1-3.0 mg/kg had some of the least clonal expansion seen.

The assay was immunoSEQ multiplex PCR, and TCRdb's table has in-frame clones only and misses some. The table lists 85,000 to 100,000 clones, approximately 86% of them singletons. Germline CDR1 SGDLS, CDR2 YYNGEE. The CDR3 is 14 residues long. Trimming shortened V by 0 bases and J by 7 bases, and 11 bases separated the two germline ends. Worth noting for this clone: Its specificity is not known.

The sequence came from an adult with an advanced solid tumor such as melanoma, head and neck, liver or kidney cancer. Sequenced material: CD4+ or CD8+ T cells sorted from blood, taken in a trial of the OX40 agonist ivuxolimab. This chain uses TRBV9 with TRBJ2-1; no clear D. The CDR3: CASSVGNSRNEQFF. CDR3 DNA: TGTGCCAGCAGCGTAGGAAATAGCAGGAATGAGCAGTTCTTC.